Detailed here is one T cell receptor beta chain. The data were obtained in a study of Ad26.COV2.S vaccination and SARS-CoV-2 variants. Study information: Once or twice, 56 days apart, Ad26.COV2.S was delivered intramuscularly.

The method was immunoSEQ multiplex PCR; TCRdb's version includes in-frame clones alone and lacks a portion of them. The table has 350,000 to 550,000 clones, 75% to 90% seen once. The sample's treatment: approximately 18 received Ad26.COV2.S at low or high dose, single or two shots; 5 received placebo; per-sample allocation not given. The investigators took samples on day 63 after the first vaccine or placebo injection. The CDR3 runs to 15 residues. The V gene lost 0 bases and the J gene lost 4 bases, with 13 bases spanning the gap. Germline CDR1 SGHRS, CDR2 YFSETQ. The source was peripheral blood, collected in a trial of Ad26.COV2.S vaccine versus placebo. This chain uses TRBV5-1 with TRBJ1-2; D is ambiguous. This TCR came from a person between 18 and 65 years old who received the Ad26.COV2.S COVID-19 vaccine or a placebo. The CDR3 nucleotides are TGCGCCAGCAGCTTGGTTGGCGGGGAAATCTATGGCTACACCTTC. As protein: CASSLVGGEIYGYTF.